This TCR beta chain was sequenced for a study of blood T cell repertoires in COVID-19. Across the study: The study drew acute and convalescent COVID-19 samples from the United States, Italy and Spain. PBMCs, B-cell-depleted T cells, or T cells provided the cDNA or gDNA that made up the material.

Germline CDR1 and CDR2: GTSNPN and SVGIG (reference sequence). Unmatched junction bases numbered 9, after V lost 3 bases and J lost 4 bases. The CDR3 consists of 15 residues. Per the original methods: Reference gene primer amplification gave nucleated cell count estimates. Some clones are missing from TCRdb's copy, which holds only in-frame ones; the method was immunoSEQ multiplex PCR. That table gives V, J and clone size, and the DNA gave D and trimming. The sample has some 69,000 clones; 65% to 85% are singletons. The source material was peripheral blood. This clonotype originated in a woman aged 55-75 years with acute or convalescent COVID-19. The chain recombines TRBV30 with TRBJ1-5, with TRBD1 matching 7 bases. CDR3 loop: CAWSSPNRGNQPQHF. The DNA for the CDR3 is TGTGCCTGGAGCTCACCCAACAGGGGAAATCAGCCCCAGCATTTT.